This TCR beta chain was found in a study of T-cell reconstitution after alpha-beta-depleted transplantation in children. Preparing the TCRbeta library involved the use of unique molecular identifiers. TCRdb called the PCR reads again in MiXCR, with one record for every CDR3 protein. This sample has about 110,000 distinct CDR3 sequences, with approximately 6% found just once. Germline V CDR1 and CDR2: MNHNS, SASEGT. The CDR3 loop spans 13 amino acids. Turning to this clonotype: The junction shows a germline mismatch at one end, possibly a read error.

The chain carries TRBV6-1 and TRBJ2-2; maybe TRBD1 (8 bases). This clonotype was sampled from a male patient between 2 and 10 years old who had a stem cell transplant for acute lymphoblastic leukemia, so the T cells may come from the graft donor. This sample comprised PBMCs, mostly from graft donor cells, obtained 360 days after TCRalphabeta/CD19-depleted stem cell transplant. Written as DNA, the CDR3 is TGTTCCAGCACAGGGGGGGGGGCCGGGGAGCTGTTTTTT. It is translated as CSSTGGGAGELFF.